The 16 T cell receptor beta chains in this list originate from one sample, sequenced in a study of OX40 agonist ivuxolimab in advanced cancers. Clones were sequenced by immunoSEQ multiplex PCR, and TCRdb holds only the in-frame ones, with some missing. The table includes tens of thousands of clones, about 93% detected once. Sequencing was performed on CD4+ or CD8+ T cells sorted from blood, taken in a trial of the OX40 agonist ivuxolimab. All receptors come from an adult with an advanced solid tumor such as melanoma, head and neck, liver or kidney cancer.

V gene TRBV4-3 combines with J gene TRBJ2-5; no firm D call. CDR1 is LGHNA, CDR2 YSLEER, per germline. The CDR3 is 13 amino acids. The V gene lost 1 base and the J gene lost 5 bases, with 8 bases spanning the gap. CDR3 amino acids: CASSQGLFETQYF. CDR3 in DNA: TGCGCCAGCAGCCAAGGGTTGTTTGAGACCCAGTACTTC.

The genes are TRBV6-1 and TRBJ2-1; D may correspond to TRBD1 or TRBD2 (6 bases each). CDR3 length equals 17 residues. V was pared by 2 bases and J by 4 bases, with 18 bases between. From germline, CDR1 is MNHNS and CDR2 SASEGT. DNA for the CDR3: TGTGCCAGCAGTGAATACGTTGGGGGGCGTCGTTACAATGAGCAGTTCTTC. Protein product: CASSEYVGGRRYNEQFF.

This clone has more than one count but fewer than ten. The chain uses TRBV6-6 and TRBJ1-1, with a possible D match to TRBD1 (5 bases). This CDR3 spans 13 amino acids. The ends were cut back, 2 bases at V and 7 bases at J, with 11 bases in the middle. Germline V gives CDR1 MNHNY, CDR2 SVGAGI (reference sequence). The CDR3, as DNA: TGTGCCAGCAGTTACGTAAGGAGGGGTGAAGCTTTCTTT. It yields the protein CASSYVRRGEAFF.

The CDR3: CARGQGVTEAFF. DNA for the CDR3: TGTGCCAGAGGACAGGGGGTCACTGAAGCTTTCTTT. The rearrangement links TRBV2 to TRBJ1-1, with 10 nucleotides matching TRBD1. The trim removed 9 bases at V and 4 bases at J, leaving 2 bases unmatched. Germline V lookup: CDR1 SNHLY, CDR2 FYNNEI. CDR3 size: 12 residues.

This chain joins TRBV14 and TRBJ2-5; D gene unclear. Germline V gene data show CDR1 as SGHDN and CDR2 as FVKESK. The CDR3 has 14 amino acids. V was cut by 1 base and J by 3 bases, with 9 bases left in between. CDR3 region: CASSQVSLKETQYF. DNA of the CDR3: TGTGCCAGCAGCCAAGTTAGCCTAAAAGAGACCCAGTACTTC.

This chain connects TRBV5-4 to TRBJ2-7, with a weak D call TRBD2 (5 bases). The CDR3 consists of 13 residues. V gave up 0 bases and J gave up 4 bases, with 8 bases separating them. Germline loops: CDR1 SGHNT, CDR2 YYREEE (reference sequence). The CDR3 here is CASSLARGYEQYF. CDR3 DNA sequence: TGTGCCAGCAGCTTGGCCCGGGGTTACGAGCAGTACTTC.

The chain is built from TRBV6-4 and TRBJ1-4; D perhaps matches TRBD1 (6 bases). In germline, CDR1 is MRHNA, CDR2 SNTAGT. Trimming removed 4 bases at V and 4 bases at J, with 13 bases between. The CDR3 extends over 15 amino acids. In nucleotides, the CDR3 is TGTGCCAGCAGTGCCAGGACAGCCTTTAATGAAAAACTGTTTTTT. It translates to CASSARTAFNEKLFF.

The chain carries TRBV4-2 and TRBJ2-1; TRBD2 aligns across 8 bases. CDR1 and CDR2 (germline): LGHNA, YNFKEQ. J gave up 5 bases and V 3 bases, and 9 bases lay outside the gene matches. The CDR3 runs to 16 residues. CDR3 region: CASSHFTGGPDNEQFF. In DNA form, the CDR3 reads TGTGCCAGCAGCCACTTCACGGGGGGGCCGGACAATGAGCAGTTCTTC.

The genes are TRBV7-9 and TRBJ1-1, with D possibly being TRBD1 (6 bases). Germline V gene lookup returns CDR1 SEHNR and CDR2 FQNEAQ (reference sequence). The germline V and J ends were trimmed by 3 bases and 1 base, with 12 bases remaining between them. The CDR3 length is 15 residues. The CDR3: CASSLLVGGNTEAFF. CDR3 sequence (DNA): TGTGCCAGCAGCTTGCTTGTAGGGGGGAACACTGAAGCTTTCTTT.

The chain combines TRBV2 with TRBJ2-2; possibly TRBD1 for D (6 bases). Trimming took 0 bases from V and 3 from J, leaving 14 bases between them. The CDR3 totals 17 residues. CDR1 SNHLY and CDR2 FYNNEI come from the germline V gene. The CDR3 DNA reads TGTGCCAGCAGTGAAGCCCCCCCGGGACAATACACCGGGGAGCTGTTTTTT. Its translation is CASSEAPPGQYTGELFF.

The chain uses TRBV30 and TRBJ1-2; D possibly corresponds to TRBD1 (6 bases). This CDR3 is built from 11 residues. V was pared by 5 bases and J by 7 bases, with 11 bases between. The germline CDR1 and CDR2 sequences are GTSNPN and SVGIG (reference sequence). DNA of the CDR3: TGTGCCTGGCGGGGGGCAGGTGGCTACACCTTC. Translating it yields CAWRGAGGYTF. Filled out from reference TRBV30 and TRBJ1-2, the complete variable domain reads SQTIHQWPATLVQPVGSPLSLECTVEGTSNPNLYWYRQAAGRGLQLLFYSVGIGQISSEVPQNLSASRPQDRQFILSSKKLLLSDSGFYLCAWRGAGGYTFGSGTRLTVV.

The chain has TRBV11-2 and TRBJ1-5; D is uncertain. V was cut by 0 bases and J by 1 base, with 7 bases left in between. Looked up from germline, CDR1 is SGHAT and CDR2 is FQNNGV. CDR3 length: 15 amino acids. CDR3 loop: CASSLEPGSNQPQHF. As DNA, the CDR3 is TGTGCCAGCAGCTTAGAGCCGGGGAGCAATCAGCCCCAGCATTTT.

This clone has more than one count but fewer than ten. The junction does not match germline at one end; this may be a read error. The chain employs TRBV7-7 and TRBJ1-1, with D hard to call. The CDR3 extends over 13 amino acids. Germline V CDR1 and CDR2: SSHAT, FNYEAQ (reference sequence). This CDR3 is CASSLGQNTEAFF. In nucleotides, the CDR3 is TGTGCTAGCAGCTTAGGGCAGAACACTGAAGCTTTCTTT. Full variable domain (missing parts from reference TRBV7-7 and TRBJ1-1): GAGVSQSPRYKVTKRGQDVTLRCDPISSHATLYWYQQALGQGPEFLTYFNYEAQPDKSGLPSDRFSAERPEGSISTLTIQRTEQRDSAMYRCASSLGQNTEAFFGQGTRLTVV.

The rearrangement uses TRBV5-1 and TRBJ2-3, with 7 bases identical to TRBD2. Losses at the gene ends were 2 bases for V and 1 base for J; bases not matched to a gene: 1. The CDR3 spans 14 residues. The germline gives CDR1 SGHRS, CDR2 YFSETQ. The CDR3 spells CASSLGRGTDTQYF. The CDR3 bases are TGCGCCAGCAGCTTAGGGAGGGGCACAGATACGCAGTATTTT. The whole variable domain, filled in from reference TRBV5-1 and TRBJ2-3, reads KAGVTQTPRYLIKTRGQQVTLSCSPISGHRSVSWYQQTPGQGLQFLFEYFSETQRNKGNFPGRFSGRQFSNSRSEMNVSTLELGDSALYLCASSLGRGTDTQYFGPGTRLTVL.

The CDR3 DNA reads as TGTGCCAGTAGTATAGCGGTTAGCACAGATACGCAGTATTTT. Translation: CASSIAVSTDTQYF. The chain recombines TRBV19 with TRBJ2-3; D is ambiguous. The germline gives CDR1 LNHDA, CDR2 SQIVND (reference sequence). This CDR3 has 14 residues. Trimming took off 1 base at V and 0 bases at J, with 5 bases between the two ends.

This chain joins TRBV5-1 and TRBJ2-7, with D hard to call. Germline values: CDR1 SGHRS, CDR2 YFSETQ. V was clipped by 4 bases and J by 0 bases, with 11 bases between them. The CDR3 totals 14 residues. CDR3 in amino acids: CASSPKPISYEQYF. CDR3 nucleotides: TGCGCCAGCAGCCCCAAGCCGATCTCCTACGAGCAGTACTTC.